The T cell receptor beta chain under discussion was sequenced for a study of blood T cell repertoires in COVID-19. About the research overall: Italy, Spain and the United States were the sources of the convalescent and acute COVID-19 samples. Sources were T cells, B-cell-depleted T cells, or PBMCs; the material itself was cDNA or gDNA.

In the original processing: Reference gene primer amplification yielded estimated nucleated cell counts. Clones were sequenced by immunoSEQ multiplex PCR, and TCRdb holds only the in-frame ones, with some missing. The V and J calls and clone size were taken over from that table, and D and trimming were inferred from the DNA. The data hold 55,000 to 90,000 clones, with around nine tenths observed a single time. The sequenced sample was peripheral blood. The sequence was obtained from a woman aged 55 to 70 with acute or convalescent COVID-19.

DNA for the CDR3: TGTGCCAGCAGTGAAGGTCAGGCGAATAACTATGGCTACACCTTC. It yields the protein CASSEGQANNYGYTF. The gene calls are TRBV2 and TRBJ1-2; D is uncertain. The CDR3 runs 15 residues. Germline V gene sequence: CDR1 SNHLY, CDR2 FYNNEI. V dropped 1 base and J dropped 1 base, with 10 bases sitting between them.